One T cell receptor (beta chain) is described in this entry. Antigen: not known. This specimen belongs to a study of T cells in pancreatic ductal adenocarcinoma. Study findings and constraints: Tumor and blood clonality did not differ significantly, about 0.11 versus 0.072. Tumor-versus-blood clonality comparisons may be biased toward lower tumor diversity. The resected pancreatic cancer cohort was biased toward the minority with early-stage disease.

From germline, CDR1 is SGHRS and CDR2 YFSETQ. After removal of 4 bases from V and 7 bases from J, the junction contained 10 bases not matched to a gene. The CDR3 loop spans 14 amino acids. The repertoire was sequenced with immunoSEQ multiplex PCR; TCRdb's copy has only in-frame clones and lacks some. The repertoire holds 97,000 or so clones, about 95% seen once, with 3.1% in the top ten. No neoadjuvant therapy was given to the selected pancreatic ductal adenocarcinoma patients before their surgery. The chain employs TRBV5-1 and TRBJ1-2; TRBD1 matches at 7 bases. This receptor was obtained from a human donor with pancreatic ductal adenocarcinoma. The sequenced sample was PBMCs. CDR3 residues: CASSPLTGDAGYTF. The CDR3 bases are TGCGCCAGCAGCCCTCTAACAGGGGATGCTGGCTACACCTTC. The full variable domain, its missing parts supplied by reference TRBV5-1 and TRBJ1-2, is KAGVTQTPRYLIKTRGQQVTLSCSPISGHRSVSWYQQTPGQGLQFLFEYFSETQRNKGNFPGRFSGRQFSNSRSEMNVSTLELGDSALYLCASSPLTGDAGYTFGSGTRLTVV.